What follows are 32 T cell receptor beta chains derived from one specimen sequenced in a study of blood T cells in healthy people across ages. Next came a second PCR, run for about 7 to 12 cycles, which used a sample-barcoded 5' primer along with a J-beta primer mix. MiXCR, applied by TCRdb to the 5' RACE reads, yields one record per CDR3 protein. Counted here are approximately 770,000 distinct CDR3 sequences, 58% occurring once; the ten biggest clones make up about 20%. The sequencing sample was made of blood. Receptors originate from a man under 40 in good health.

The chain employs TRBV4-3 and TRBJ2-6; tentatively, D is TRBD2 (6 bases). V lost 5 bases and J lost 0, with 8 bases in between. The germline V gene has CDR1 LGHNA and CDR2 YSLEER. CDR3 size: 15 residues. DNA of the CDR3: TGCGCCAGCAGCGCGGGGTACTCTGGGGCCAACGTCCTGACTTTC. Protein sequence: CASSAGYSGANVLTF.

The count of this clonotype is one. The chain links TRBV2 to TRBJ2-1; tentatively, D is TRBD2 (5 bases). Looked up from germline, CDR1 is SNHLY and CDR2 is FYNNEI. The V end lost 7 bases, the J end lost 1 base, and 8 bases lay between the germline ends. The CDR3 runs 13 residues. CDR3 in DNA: TGTGCCAGCATGAGGGAATCCTACAATGAGCAGTTCTTC. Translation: CASMRESYNEQFF.

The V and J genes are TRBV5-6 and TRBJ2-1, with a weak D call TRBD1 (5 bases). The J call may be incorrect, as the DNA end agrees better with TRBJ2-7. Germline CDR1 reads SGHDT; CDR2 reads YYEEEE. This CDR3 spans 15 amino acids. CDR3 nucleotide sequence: TGTGCCAGCAGCTTTGAGACAGTGATGTACAATGAGCAGTACTTC. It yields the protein CASSFETVMYNEQYF.

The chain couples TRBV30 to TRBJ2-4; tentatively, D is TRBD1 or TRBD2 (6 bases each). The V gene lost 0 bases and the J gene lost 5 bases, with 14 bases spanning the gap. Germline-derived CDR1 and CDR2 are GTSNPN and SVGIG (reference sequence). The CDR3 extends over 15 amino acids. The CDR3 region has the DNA TGTGCCTGGAGTGTAGGGGGGACTGGGCAAAACATTCAGTACTTC. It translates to CAWSVGGTGQNIQYF.

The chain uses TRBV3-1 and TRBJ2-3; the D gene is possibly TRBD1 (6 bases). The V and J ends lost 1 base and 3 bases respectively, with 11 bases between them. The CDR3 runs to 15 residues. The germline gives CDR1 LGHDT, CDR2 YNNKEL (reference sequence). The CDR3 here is CASSQVGAPTDTQYF. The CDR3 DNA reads TGTGCCAGCAGCCAAGTGGGGGCTCCAACAGATACGCAGTATTTT.

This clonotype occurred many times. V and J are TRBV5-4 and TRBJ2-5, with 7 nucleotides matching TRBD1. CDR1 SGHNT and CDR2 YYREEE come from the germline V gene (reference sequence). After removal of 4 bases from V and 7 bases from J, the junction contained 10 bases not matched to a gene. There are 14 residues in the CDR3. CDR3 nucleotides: TGTGCCAGCAGCCGGGACACAGGGGCGTCGACCCAGTACTTC. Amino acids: CASSRDTGASTQYF.

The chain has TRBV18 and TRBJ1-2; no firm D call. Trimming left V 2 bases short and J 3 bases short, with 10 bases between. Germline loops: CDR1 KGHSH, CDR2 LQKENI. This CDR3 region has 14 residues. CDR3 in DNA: TGTGCCAGCTCACCAGATTCACAGCACTATGGCTACACCTTC. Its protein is CASSPDSQHYGYTF.

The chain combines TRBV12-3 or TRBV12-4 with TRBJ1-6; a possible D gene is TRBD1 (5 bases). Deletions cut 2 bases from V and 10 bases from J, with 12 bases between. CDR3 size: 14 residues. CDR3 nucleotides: TGTGCCAGCAGTTTAACCGGGGGGAGGTCACCCCTCCACTTT. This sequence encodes CASSLTGGRSPLHF.

The CDR3 nucleotides are TGTGCCAGCAGCCAGGGAAGTTCCGGGAGGGAATATAATTCACCCCTCCACTTT. Translated: CASSQGSSGREYNSPLHF. V and J are TRBV4-2 and TRBJ1-6; D remains unclear. The V end lost 3 bases, the J end lost 4 bases, and 19 bases lay between the germline ends. The V gene's germline CDR1 is LGHNA and CDR2 YNFKEQ. This CDR3 has 18 residues.

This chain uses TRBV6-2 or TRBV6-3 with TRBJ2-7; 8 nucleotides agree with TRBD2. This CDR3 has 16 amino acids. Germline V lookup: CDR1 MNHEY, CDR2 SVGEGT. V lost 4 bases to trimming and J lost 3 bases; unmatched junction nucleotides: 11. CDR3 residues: CASSSGGLTSDYEQYF. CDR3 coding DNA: TGTGCCAGCAGTTCGGGGGGGTTGACTAGTGACTACGAGCAGTACTTC.

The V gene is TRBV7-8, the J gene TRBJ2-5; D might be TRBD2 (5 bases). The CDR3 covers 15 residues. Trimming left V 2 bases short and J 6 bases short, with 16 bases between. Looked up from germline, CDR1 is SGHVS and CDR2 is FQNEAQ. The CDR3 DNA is TGTGCCAGCAGCTTAATCCGGGGTGCCCAGAAGACCCAGTACTTC. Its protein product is CASSLIRGAQKTQYF. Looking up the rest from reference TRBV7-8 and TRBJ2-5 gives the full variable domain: GAGVSQSPRYKVAKRGQDVALRCDPISGHVSLFWYQQALGQGPEFLTYFQNEAQLDKSGLPSDRFFAERPEGSVSTLKIQRTQQEDSAVYLCASSLIRGAQKTQYFGPGTRLLVL.

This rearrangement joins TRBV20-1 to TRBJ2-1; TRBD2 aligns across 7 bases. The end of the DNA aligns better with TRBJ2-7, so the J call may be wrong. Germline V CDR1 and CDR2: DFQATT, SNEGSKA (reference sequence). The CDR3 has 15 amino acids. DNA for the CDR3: TGCAGTGCTAGTACTAGCGCAAATTCCTACAATGAGCAGTACTTC. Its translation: CSASTSANSYNEQYF.

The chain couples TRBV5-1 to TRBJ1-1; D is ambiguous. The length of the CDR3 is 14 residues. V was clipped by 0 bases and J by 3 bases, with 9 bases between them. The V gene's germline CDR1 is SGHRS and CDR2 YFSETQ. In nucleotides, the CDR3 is TGCGCCAGCAGCTTGGATGGGGTTGACACTGAAGCTTTCTTT. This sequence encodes CASSLDGVDTEAFF.

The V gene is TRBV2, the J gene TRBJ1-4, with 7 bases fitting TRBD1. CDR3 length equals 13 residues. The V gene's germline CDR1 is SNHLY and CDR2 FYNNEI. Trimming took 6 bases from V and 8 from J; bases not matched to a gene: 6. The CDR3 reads CASRTGVTEKLFF. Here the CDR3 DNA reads TGTGCCAGCAGAACAGGGGTAACGGAAAAACTGTTTTTT.

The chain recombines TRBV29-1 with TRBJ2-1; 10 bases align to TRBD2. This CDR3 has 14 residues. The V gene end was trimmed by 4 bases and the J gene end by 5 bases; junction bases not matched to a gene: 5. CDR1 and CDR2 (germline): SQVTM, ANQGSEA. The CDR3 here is CSVGRAGGNNEQFF. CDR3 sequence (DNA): TGCAGCGTTGGGAGAGCGGGAGGGAACAATGAGCAGTTCTTC.

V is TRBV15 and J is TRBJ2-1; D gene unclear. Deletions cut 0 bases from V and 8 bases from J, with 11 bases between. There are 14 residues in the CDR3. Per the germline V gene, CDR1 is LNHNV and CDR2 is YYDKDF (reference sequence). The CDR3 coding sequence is TGTGCCACCAGCAGAGACAGGCCTCTGGATGAGCAGTTCTTC. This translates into CATSRDRPLDEQFF.

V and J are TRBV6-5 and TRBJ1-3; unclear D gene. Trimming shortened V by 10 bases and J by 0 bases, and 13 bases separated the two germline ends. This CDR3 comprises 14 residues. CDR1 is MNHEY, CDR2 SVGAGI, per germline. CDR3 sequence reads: CATKPGFSGNTIYF. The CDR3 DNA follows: TGTGCCACCAAACCCGGGTTCTCTGGAAACACCATATATTTT.

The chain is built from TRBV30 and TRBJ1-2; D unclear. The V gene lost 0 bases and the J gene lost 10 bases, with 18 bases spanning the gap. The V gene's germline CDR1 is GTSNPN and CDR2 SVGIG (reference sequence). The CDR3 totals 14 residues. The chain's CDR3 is CAWSVPQRNRAYTF. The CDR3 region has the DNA TGTGCCTGGAGTGTCCCCCAGAGAAACCGAGCCTACACCTTC.

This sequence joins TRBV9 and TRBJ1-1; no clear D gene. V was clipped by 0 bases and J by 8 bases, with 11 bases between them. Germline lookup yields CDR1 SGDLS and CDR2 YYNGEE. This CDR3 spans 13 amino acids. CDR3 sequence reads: CASSVGHTSEAFF. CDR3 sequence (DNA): TGTGCCAGCAGCGTAGGGCATACTTCGGAAGCTTTCTTT.

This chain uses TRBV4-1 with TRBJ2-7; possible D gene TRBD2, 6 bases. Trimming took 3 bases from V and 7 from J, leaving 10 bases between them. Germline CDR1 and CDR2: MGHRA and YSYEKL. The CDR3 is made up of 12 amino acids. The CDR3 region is CASSHLAEEQYF. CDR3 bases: TGCGCCAGCAGCCATTTAGCGGAAGAGCAGTACTTC.

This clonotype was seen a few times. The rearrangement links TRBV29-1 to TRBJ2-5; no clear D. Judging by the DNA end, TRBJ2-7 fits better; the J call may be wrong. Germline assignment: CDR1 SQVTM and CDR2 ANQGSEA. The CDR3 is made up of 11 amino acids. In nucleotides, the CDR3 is TGCAGCGTTGCTGAACTCTACGAGCAGTACTTC. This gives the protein CSVAELYEQYF.

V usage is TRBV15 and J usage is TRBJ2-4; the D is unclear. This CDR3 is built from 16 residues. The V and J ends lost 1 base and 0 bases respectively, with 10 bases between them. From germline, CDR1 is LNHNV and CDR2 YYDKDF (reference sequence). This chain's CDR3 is CATSRAVGIAKNIQYF. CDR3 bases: TGTGCCACCAGCAGAGCGGTGGGAATAGCCAAAAACATTCAGTACTTC.

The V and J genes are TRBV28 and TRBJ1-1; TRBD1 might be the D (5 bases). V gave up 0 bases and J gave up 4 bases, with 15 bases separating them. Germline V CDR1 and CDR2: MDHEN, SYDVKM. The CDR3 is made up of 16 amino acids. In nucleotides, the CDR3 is TGTGCCAGCAGTTTATGGGGGACTTCAGGGAGCACTGAAGCTTTCTTT. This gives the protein CASSLWGTSGSTEAFF.

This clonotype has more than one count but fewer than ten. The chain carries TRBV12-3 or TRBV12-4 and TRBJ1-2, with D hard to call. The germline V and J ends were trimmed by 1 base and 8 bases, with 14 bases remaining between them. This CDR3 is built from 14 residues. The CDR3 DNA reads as TGTGCCAGCAGTTTAGAGGTCGGGCTCTCCGGCTACACCTTC. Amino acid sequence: CASSLEVGLSGYTF.

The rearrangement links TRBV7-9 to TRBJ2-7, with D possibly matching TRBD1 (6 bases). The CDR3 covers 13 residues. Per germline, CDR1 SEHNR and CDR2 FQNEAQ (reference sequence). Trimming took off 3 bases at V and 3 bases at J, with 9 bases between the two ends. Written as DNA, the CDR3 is TGTGCCAGCAGCTTCAGGACAGACTACGAGCAGTACTTC. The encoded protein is CASSFRTDYEQYF.

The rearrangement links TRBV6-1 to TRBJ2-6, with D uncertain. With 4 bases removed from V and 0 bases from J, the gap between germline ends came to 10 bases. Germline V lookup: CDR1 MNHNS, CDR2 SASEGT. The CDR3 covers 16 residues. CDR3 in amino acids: CASSADGSSGANVLTF. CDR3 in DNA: TGTGCCAGCAGTGCGGATGGAAGCTCTGGGGCCAACGTCCTGACTTTC.

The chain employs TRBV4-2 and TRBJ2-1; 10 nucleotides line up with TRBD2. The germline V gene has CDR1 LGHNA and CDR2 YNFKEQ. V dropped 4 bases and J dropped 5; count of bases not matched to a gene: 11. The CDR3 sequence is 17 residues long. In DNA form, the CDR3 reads TGTGCCAGCAGCCCCAACCTACCGGGACTAGCGAACAATGAGCAGTTCTTC. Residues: CASSPNLPGLANNEQFF.

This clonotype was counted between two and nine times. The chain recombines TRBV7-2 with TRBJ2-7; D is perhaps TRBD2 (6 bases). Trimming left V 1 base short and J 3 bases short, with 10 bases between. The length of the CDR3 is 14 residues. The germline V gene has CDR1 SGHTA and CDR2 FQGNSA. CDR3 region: CASSLGGDLYEQYF. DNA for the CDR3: TGTGCCAGCAGCTTAGGGGGGGACCTCTACGAGCAGTACTTC.

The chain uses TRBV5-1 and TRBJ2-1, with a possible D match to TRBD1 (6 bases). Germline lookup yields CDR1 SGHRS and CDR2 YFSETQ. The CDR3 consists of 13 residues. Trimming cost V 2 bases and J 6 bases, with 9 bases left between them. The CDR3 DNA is TGCGCCAGCAGCTTTACAGGGTCCAATGAGCAGTTCTTC. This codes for CASSFTGSNEQFF.

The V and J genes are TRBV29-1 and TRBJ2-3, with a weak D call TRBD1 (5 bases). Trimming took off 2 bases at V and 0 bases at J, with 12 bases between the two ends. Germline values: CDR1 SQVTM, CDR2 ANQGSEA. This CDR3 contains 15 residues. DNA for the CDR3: TGCAGCGTTGAATCCGGACACCGAAGCACAGATACGCAGTATTTT. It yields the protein CSVESGHRSTDTQYF.

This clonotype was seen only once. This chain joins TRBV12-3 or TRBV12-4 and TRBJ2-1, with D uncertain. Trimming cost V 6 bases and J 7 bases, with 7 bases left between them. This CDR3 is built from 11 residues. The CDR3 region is CASSRWNEQFF. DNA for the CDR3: TGTGCCAGCAGCCGTTGGAATGAGCAGTTCTTC.

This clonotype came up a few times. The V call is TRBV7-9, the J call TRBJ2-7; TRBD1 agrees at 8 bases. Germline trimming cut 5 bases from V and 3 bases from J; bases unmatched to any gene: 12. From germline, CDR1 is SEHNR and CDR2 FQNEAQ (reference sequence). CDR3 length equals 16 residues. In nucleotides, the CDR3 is TGTGCCAGCAGCCCTAGCTCCCTTGACAGGGGCTACGAGCAGTACTTC. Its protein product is CASSPSSLDRGYEQYF.